Presented here are 29 T cell receptor beta chains from one specimen sequenced in a study of T-cell memory formation after mild COVID-19. One entry per CDR3 protein, called by TCRdb with MiXCR from the 5' RACE reads. The data contain a few hundred thousand distinct CDR3 sequences, more than 8% of them seen just once; the ten biggest clones take up under 25%. The sequenced material came from PBMCs or a T cell subset sorted from them (not recorded which). These receptors came from a man between 18 and 35 years old who had mild COVID-19 (a few samples of this study predate the infection). Cell type and time point are not known.

This chain joins TRBV5-6 and TRBJ1-2; D gene uncertain. V was clipped by 4 bases and J by 4 bases, with 17 bases between them. The CDR3 is 15 amino acids. Germline assignment: CDR1 SGHDT and CDR2 YYEEEE. The CDR3 sequence is CASSTGGRNPYGYTF. CDR3 DNA sequence: TGTGCCAGCAGCACCGGAGGACGGAACCCCTATGGCTACACCTTC.

This clonotype was detected ten times or more. The CDR3 sequence: CASGRTGTGPNTIYF. The CDR3 coding sequence is TGTGCCAGCGGCCGTACCGGGACAGGGCCCAACACCATATATTTT. The rearrangement links TRBV7-2 to TRBJ1-3; TRBD1 matches 9 bases. Germline assignment: CDR1 SGHTA and CDR2 FQGNSA. The CDR3 loop spans 15 amino acids. J was trimmed by 7 bases and V by 8 bases; bases with no gene match: 12. Based on the CDR3 plus reference TRBV7-2 and TRBJ1-3, the full variable domain is GAGVSQSPSNKVTEKGKDVELRCDPISGHTALYWYRQSLGQGLEFLIYFQGNSAPDKSGLPSDRFSAERTGGSVSTLTIQRTQQEDSAVYLCASGRTGTGPNTIYFGEGSWLTVV.

This clonotype came up a few times. The J gene is TRBJ2-7, the V gene TRBV4-1, with D possibly being TRBD1 (5 bases). Trimming left V 1 base short and J 3 bases short, with 16 bases between. Germline V gives CDR1 MGHRA, CDR2 YSYEKL. The CDR3 is 16 amino acids. The CDR3 nucleotides are TGCGCCAGCAGCCAAGGAGCCACCGGACAACTCTACGAGCAGTACTTC. It translates to CASSQGATGQLYEQYF.

V is TRBV6-2 or TRBV6-3 and J is TRBJ2-3; D call uncertain. V lost 5 bases, J lost 1 base, and 13 bases lay in between. Germline CDR1 and CDR2: MNHEY and SVGEGT. CDR3 length equals 15 residues. CDR3 in DNA: TGTGCCAGCAGTGGCCGTAGGGTAGGCACAGATACGCAGTATTTT. Protein product: CASSGRRVGTDTQYF.

The chain couples TRBV5-5 to TRBJ1-3, with 7 bases that match TRBD1. The CDR3 contains 16 residues. J was trimmed by 3 bases and V by 1 base; bases with no gene match: 7. Germline CDR1 reads SGHKS; CDR2 reads YYEKEE (reference sequence). CDR3 bases: TGTGCCAGCAGCTTGAGCGAGGGGGCGCTTGGAAACACCATATATTTT. This translates into CASSLSEGALGNTIYF.

The sample holds a few counts of this clonotype. The V gene is TRBV7-2, the J gene TRBJ2-3; D might be TRBD1 (6 bases). The CDR3 loop spans 16 amino acids. V lost 6 bases to trimming and J lost 0 bases, with 16 bases between them. In germline, CDR1 is SGHTA, CDR2 FQGNSA. Here the CDR3 reads CASRPPGEISTDTQYF. CDR3 coding DNA: TGTGCCAGCAGGCCACCAGGGGAAATTAGCACAGATACGCAGTATTTT.

This chain joins TRBV7-2 and TRBJ2-7, with TRBD1 matching over 8 bases. The germline gives CDR1 SGHTA, CDR2 FQGNSA. Unmatched junction bases numbered 2, after V lost 5 bases and J lost 2 bases. The CDR3 contains 13 residues. The CDR3 nucleotides read TGTGCCAGCAGCAAACAGGGGGCCTACGAGCAGTACTTC. Its translation: CASSKQGAYEQYF.

This chain uses TRBV6-5 with TRBJ1-6; TRBD1 might be the D (6 bases). CDR1 and CDR2 from the germline V gene are MNHEY and SVGAGI. The CDR3 length is 14 residues. V lost 7 bases and J 9 bases, leaving 16 bases between the germline ends. CDR3 nucleotides: TGTGCCAGCATGCGCGGGGGGCTTGGTTCACCCCTCCACTTT. Its protein is CASMRGGLGSPLHF.

This clonotype has just a few counts. V is TRBV29-1 and J is TRBJ1-1; TRBD1 matches at 12 bases. This CDR3 has 14 residues. Trimming at V came to 4 bases and at J to 12 bases, leaving 12 bases not matched to a gene. The germline V gene has CDR1 SQVTM and CDR2 ANQGSEA. The CDR3 region is CSVGDKGTGGRTFF. In DNA form, the CDR3 reads TGCAGCGTTGGGGACAAGGGGACAGGGGGCAGAACTTTCTTT.

V usage is TRBV4-1 and J usage is TRBJ1-1, with D unresolved. The CDR3 length is 16 residues. Germline assignment: CDR1 MGHRA and CDR2 YSYEKL. The V end was cut by 1 base, the J end by 0 bases, with 12 bases between. CDR3 coding DNA: TGCGCCAGCAGCCAAGTAAACATCCTTATGAACACTGAAGCTTTCTTT. It is translated as CASSQVNILMNTEAFF.

This chain joins TRBV20-1 and TRBJ2-3, with D perhaps TRBD2 (6 bases). The CDR3 covers 15 residues. The ends were cut back, 7 bases at V and 2 bases at J, with 19 bases in the middle. Germline CDR1 is DFQATT and CDR2 is SNEGSKA (reference sequence). The CDR3 coding sequence is TGCAGTGTCCAAGGAGGGCGGGGACCCACAGATACGCAGTATTTT. It codes for CSVQGGRGPTDTQYF.

This clonotype was picked up a small number of times. This chain connects TRBV5-6 to TRBJ2-1; possible D gene TRBD1, 5 bases. The germline V gene encodes CDR1 SGHDT and CDR2 YYEEEE. Trimming took off 4 bases at V and 7 bases at J, with 15 bases between the two ends. The CDR3 runs to 14 residues. The CDR3 reads CASSPDTLGNEQFF. The CDR3 DNA is TGTGCCAGCAGCCCGGACACCCTCGGGAATGAGCAGTTCTTC.

The gene calls are TRBV12-3 or TRBV12-4 and TRBJ1-5, with D possibly TRBD1 on 5 matching bases. The ends were cut back, 5 bases at V and 3 bases at J, with 17 bases in the middle. The CDR3 runs 16 residues. The CDR3 sequence: CASSQIVWGDNQPQHF. In nucleotides, the CDR3 is TGTGCCAGCAGTCAAATCGTGTGGGGCGACAATCAGCCCCAGCATTTT.

This CDR3 is CATSSTSGIETQYF. CDR3 nucleotides: TGTGCCACCAGCAGTACTAGCGGGATCGAGACCCAGTACTTC. V usage is TRBV15 and J usage is TRBJ2-5; TRBD2 aligns across 10 bases. This CDR3 is 14 amino acids long. Trimming removed 3 bases from V and 5 bases from J; junction bases left unmatched: 3. Germline CDR1 is LNHNV and CDR2 is YYDKDF (reference sequence).

In this sample, this clonotype turned up many times. This chain uses TRBV9 with TRBJ2-3; TRBD2 matches 13 bases. Germline V gives CDR1 SGDLS, CDR2 YYNGEE. The V gene end was trimmed by 6 bases and the J gene end by 0 bases; junction bases not matched to a gene: 7. CDR3 size: 17 residues. CDR3 nucleotide sequence: TGTGCCAGCACCCGAACGACTAGCGGGGGGAGCACAGATACGCAGTATTTT. This codes for CASTRTTSGGSTDTQYF. Using reference TRBV9 and TRBJ2-3 for the parts outside the CDR3, the full variable domain is DSGVTQTPKHLITATGQRVTLRCSPRSGDLSVYWYQQSLDQGLQFLIQYYNGEERAKGNILERFSAQQFPDLHSELNLSSLELGDSALYFCASTRTTSGGSTDTQYFGPGTRLTVL.

There are a few counts of this clonotype. The CDR3 nucleotides read TGTGCCAGCAGCTTAGGCCGGACCGGCTTTCCGAACACCGGGGAGCTGTTTTTT. It encodes CASSLGRTGFPNTGELFF. V gene TRBV7-8 combines with J gene TRBJ2-2; D is uncertain. Germline values: CDR1 SGHVS, CDR2 FQNEAQ. Deletions cut 1 base from V and 0 bases from J, with 15 bases between. The CDR3 is 18 amino acids.

This clonotype was detected a few times. This chain joins TRBV10-3 and TRBJ2-3; D gene ambiguous. The germline gives CDR1 ENHRY, CDR2 SYGVKD. The CDR3 length is 15 residues. V shed 3 bases and J shed 2 bases, with 12 bases lying between them. CDR3 DNA sequence: TGTGCCATCAGTGAAGGGCCAACCCCCACAGATACGCAGTATTTT. Amino acids: CAISEGPTPTDTQYF.

This rearrangement joins TRBV7-9 to TRBJ2-3; D is uncertain. In germline, CDR1 is SEHNR, CDR2 FQNEAQ (reference sequence). V was trimmed by 8 bases and J by 2 bases, leaving 11 bases between them. CDR3 length: 13 amino acids. The CDR3 spells CASQDPNTDTQYF. The CDR3 nucleotides are TGTGCCAGCCAGGACCCAAACACAGATACGCAGTATTTT.

In the case of this clonotype: One junction end does not reproduce the germline sequence, and a read error may be involved. This rearrangement joins TRBV7-7 to TRBJ2-2; 11 bases map to TRBD1. CDR1 SSHAT and CDR2 FNYEAQ come from the germline V gene (reference sequence). The CDR3 is made up of 16 amino acids. Here the CDR3 DNA reads TGTGCTAGCAGCCCTGGACAGGGGGCTAGCACCGGGGAGCTGTTTTTT. This sequence encodes CASSPGQGASTGELFF. Together with reference TRBV7-7 and TRBJ2-2, the CDR3 gives the full variable domain: GAGVSQSPRYKVTKRGQDVTLRCDPISSHATLYWYQQALGQGPEFLTYFNYEAQPDKSGLPSDRFSAERPEGSISTLTIQRTEQRDSAMYRCASSPGQGASTGELFFGEGSRLTVL.

The table lists this clonotype with a few counts. This chain connects TRBV3-1 to TRBJ2-2; 7 bases are shared with TRBD1. The CDR3 sequence is 15 residues long. V dropped 4 bases and J dropped 1; count of bases not matched to a gene: 3. CDR1 and CDR2 from the germline V gene are LGHDT and YNNKEL (reference sequence). The CDR3 DNA reads as TGTGCCAGCAGCCCCCGGGACAGGAACACCGGGGAGCTGTTTTTT. Its translation: CASSPRDRNTGELFF.

The chain links TRBV12-3 or TRBV12-4 to TRBJ1-2; D call uncertain. V lost 6 bases to trimming and J lost 13 bases, with 18 bases between them. The CDR3 sequence is 12 residues long. In nucleotides, the CDR3 is TGTGCCAGCAGCTCTCCGGCGTTAGTTTGCACCTTC. This sequence encodes CASSSPALVCTF.

This clonotype was seen only a few times. This chain links TRBV7-3 with TRBJ2-5, with TRBD2 as a possible D gene (5 bases). Germline loops: CDR1 SGHTA, CDR2 FQGTGA. The CDR3 spans 13 residues. With 5 bases removed from V and 5 bases from J, the gap between germline ends came to 12 bases. The CDR3 DNA follows: TGTGCCAGCAGCCGCACTCCGGGGGAGACCCAGTACTTC. Amino acids: CASSRTPGETQYF.

This chain joins TRBV19 and TRBJ1-5; D is possibly TRBD1 (5 bases). Trimming took off 4 bases at V and 7 bases at J, with 8 bases between the two ends. The CDR3 contains 12 residues. Per germline, CDR1 LNHDA and CDR2 SQIVND (reference sequence). This chain's CDR3 is CASSRRQQPQHF. Written as DNA, the CDR3 is TGTGCCAGTAGTAGACGACAGCAGCCCCAGCATTTT.

This clonotype was observed at least ten times. This chain connects TRBV12-3 or TRBV12-4 to TRBJ1-1, with D hard to call. The CDR3 length is 14 residues. Trimming shortened V by 3 bases and J by 1 base, and 9 bases separated the two germline ends. As DNA, the CDR3 is TGTGCCAGCAGTTTGCGGCACCAGAACACTGAAGCTTTCTTT. Its protein product is CASSLRHQNTEAFF.

There are a few counts of this clonotype. This chain uses TRBV2 with TRBJ1-2; the D gene is possibly TRBD1 (6 bases). The V end was cut by 7 bases, the J end by 5 bases, with 14 bases between. CDR3 length: 13 amino acids. Germline lookup yields CDR1 SNHLY and CDR2 FYNNEI. CDR3: CASNPGADYGYTF. Here the CDR3 DNA reads TGTGCCAGCAACCCAGGGGCAGATTATGGCTACACCTTC. Full variable domain (outside the CDR3, taken from reference TRBV2 and TRBJ1-2): EPEVTQTPSHQVTQMGQEVILRCVPISNHLYFYWYRQILGQKVEFLVSFYNNEISEKSEIFDDQFSVERPDGSNFTLKIRSTKLEDSAMYFCASNPGADYGYTFGSGTRLTVV.

This clonotype turned up a few times. CDR3 residues: CASSGNTGRQETQYF. In DNA, the CDR3 is TGTGCCAGCAGCGGAAACACAGGGAGGCAAGAGACCCAGTACTTC. This chain joins TRBV11-1 and TRBJ2-5; the D gene could be TRBD1 or TRBD2 (6 bases each). The CDR3 length is 15 residues. Trimming removed 5 bases at V and 2 bases at J, with 15 bases between. Germline V gene data show CDR1 as SGHAT and CDR2 as FQDESV (reference sequence).

CDR3 loop: CASSWPGHPLGHTEAFF. The DNA of the CDR3 is TGTGCCAGCAGTTGGCCGGGACACCCTCTCGGGCACACTGAAGCTTTCTTT. The genes are TRBV6-2 or TRBV6-3 and TRBJ1-1, with a tentative D call TRBD1 (6 bases). V lost 4 bases, J lost 3 bases, and 21 bases lay in between. The CDR3 sequence is 17 residues long. Looked up from germline, CDR1 is MNHEY and CDR2 is SVGEGT.

This clonotype was seen a handful of times. The J gene is TRBJ2-1, the V gene TRBV20-1; D might be TRBD2 (7 bases). Germline-derived CDR1 and CDR2 are DFQATT and SNEGSKA (reference sequence). The CDR3 loop spans 14 amino acids. Trimming removed 0 bases at V and 6 bases at J, with 12 bases between. Here the CDR3 reads CSARDLGGANEQFF. For the CDR3, the DNA is TGCAGTGCTAGAGATTTGGGGGGGGCCAATGAGCAGTTCTTC.

The chain employs TRBV11-2 and TRBJ1-5, with 8 bases identical to TRBD1. The CDR3 is 14 amino acids. Germline V gene sequence: CDR1 SGHAT, CDR2 FQNNGV. V was clipped by 5 bases and J by 7 bases; unmatched bases: 7. CDR3 sequence (DNA): TGTGCCAGCAGCCGAGGACAGGGTCTACAGCCCCAGCATTTT. It translates to CASSRGQGLQPQHF.